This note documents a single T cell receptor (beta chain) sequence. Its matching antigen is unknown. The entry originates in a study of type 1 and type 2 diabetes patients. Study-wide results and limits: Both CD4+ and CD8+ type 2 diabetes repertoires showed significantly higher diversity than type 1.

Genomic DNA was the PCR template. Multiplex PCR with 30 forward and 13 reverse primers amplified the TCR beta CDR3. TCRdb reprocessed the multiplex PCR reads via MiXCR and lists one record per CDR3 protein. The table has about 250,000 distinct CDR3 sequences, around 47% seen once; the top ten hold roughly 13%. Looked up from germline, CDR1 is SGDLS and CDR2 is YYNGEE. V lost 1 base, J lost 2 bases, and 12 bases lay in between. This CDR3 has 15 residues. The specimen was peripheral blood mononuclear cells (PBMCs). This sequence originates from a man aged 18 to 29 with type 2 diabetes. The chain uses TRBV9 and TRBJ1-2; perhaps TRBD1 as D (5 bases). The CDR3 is CASSVRPGPNYGYTF. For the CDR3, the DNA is TGTGCCAGCAGCGTACGTCCAGGGCCCAACTATGGCTACACCTTC.